This entry is about one T cell receptor (beta chain). Its antigen is unknown. The PCR ran on 60 Vbeta and 13 Jbeta primers. Generated by immunoSEQ multiplex PCR, the TCRdb table keeps only in-frame clones and is missing some. The sample has 35,000 to 55,000 clones, roughly 64% seen once. J was trimmed by 4 bases and V by 4 bases; bases with no gene match: 6. Per germline, CDR1 SGHTA and CDR2 FQGTGA. The CDR3 is 16 amino acids. This specimen comes from a study of cytomegalovirus exposure and HLA in healthy donors. Whole-study results and caveats: It was approximately 150 TCR beta chains that were listed as cytomegalovirus-associated. Solely CMV serostatus was available to characterize immune exposure.

The specimen sequenced was PBMCs. The TCR was taken from a man between 60 and 75 years old in good health and CMV-seropositive. The chain couples TRBV7-3 to TRBJ2-1; 11 nucleotides match TRBD2. Here the CDR3 reads CASSSDGTSGYNEQFF. The CDR3 region has the DNA TGTGCCAGCAGCTCCGACGGGACTAGCGGTTACAATGAGCAGTTCTTC.